The text below deals with one TCR beta chain. This clone was seen a single time. The target of this receptor is not known. No much larger clone exists at a distance of one base, and base qualities are not known. These data are taken from a study of control samples from healthy donors and cancer patients (dated by TCRdb to 2019 to 2021). The library relied on the immunoSEQ multiplex PCR assay. TCRdb carries this immuneACCESS record with in-frame sequences only. Its versions omit some clonotypes, under half of them owing to an unresolved V gene in the studies checked, with the rest unexplained. For this sample the table gives under 200,000 clones, of which 91% were detected only once. Over 1.2% of the sample belongs to the ten largest clones. The germline ends are 11 bases apart after V is trimmed by 2 bases and J by 2 bases. There are 15 amino acids in the CDR3, from cysteine to phenylalanine inclusive. Only the CDR3 portion is preserved as DNA: 45 bases, with reading frame beginning at the first base. For CDR1 and CDR2, the germline V gene lists MNHEY and SVGEGT.

In this chain, TRBV6-2 or TRBV6-3 is recombined with TRBJ2-3; perhaps TRBD1 is the D gene, with 5 bases matching. The TCR comes from a young woman in good health. The specimen sequenced was blood. The DNA sequence reads TGTGCCAGCAGTTACAGCCGGACAAACACAGATACGCAGTATTTT. It specifies CASSYSRTNTDTQYF.